This TCR beta chain was captured in a study of shared clonotypes between healthy human individuals. V was pared by 0 bases and J by 0 bases, with 6 bases between. CDR3 length equals 15 residues. The germline CDR1 and CDR2 sequences are SGDLS and YYNGEE. Study-wide points: What rarefaction showed was incomplete sorted-subset sequencing despite large depth.

The assay used deep level. Using immunoSEQ multiplex PCR, the repertoire was profiled, and TCRdb retains in-frame clones only, with some absent. The data hold about 2.2 million clones, with around 93% observed a single time. In the case of this clone: Its cognate antigen is unknown. The identical CDR3 is also encoded by other nucleotide sequences in the sample.

Naive-designated CD8 cells lacked CD45RO, were positively enriched for CCR7, and omitted terminally differentiated effector memory CD45RA+ cells. This chain links TRBV9 with TRBJ2-2; unclear D gene. This clonotype was obtained from a man aged 18 to 35 in good health. Some clones in this sample may be carry-over from other donors' samples. The specimen sequenced was naive CD8+ T cells from PBMCs. CDR3 sequence (DNA): TGTGCCAGCAGCGTAGGCAGTGCGAACACCGGGGAGCTGTTTTTT. Protein product: CASSVGSANTGELFF.